The 9 T cell receptor beta chains in this list originate from one sample, sequenced in a study of T cell repertoires in cytomegalovirus infection. Their antigen targets remain unknown. Using its own MiXCR run on the reads, TCRdb lists one record per CDR3 protein. The profile covers some 940,000 distinct CDR3 sequences, with about a third appearing a single time and about an eighth taken by the ten largest. The specimen was cultured CD8+ T cells from PBMCs, collected from culture after CMV antigen stimulation. These TCRs come from a human donor in good health (CMV status not recorded). Some clones in this sample may be carry-over from other donors' samples.

This clonotype occurred many times. This chain links TRBV7-2 with TRBJ2-1; D call uncertain. The CDR3 is 12 amino acids. Per the germline V gene, CDR1 is SGHTA and CDR2 is FQGNSA. Trimming took 3 bases from V and 15 from J, leaving 15 bases between them. The CDR3 protein is CASSFEKTVPFF. Written as DNA, the CDR3 is TGTGCCAGCAGCTTCGAAAAGACCGTACCGTTCTTC. Drawing the rest from reference TRBV7-2 and TRBJ2-1, the complete variable domain is GAGVSQSPSNKVTEKGKDVELRCDPISGHTALYWYRQSLGQGLEFLIYFQGNSAPDKSGLPSDRFSAERTGGSVSTLTIQRTQQEDSAVYLCASSFEKTVPFFGPGTRLTVL.

This clonotype was observed a handful of times. The genes are TRBV6-2 or TRBV6-3 and TRBJ2-7; TRBD2 matches 10 bases. There are 16 residues in the CDR3. Unmatched junction bases numbered 4, after V lost 0 bases and J lost 2 bases. Germline loops: CDR1 MNHEY, CDR2 SVGEGT. The CDR3 here is CASSYSPSGGAYEQYV. DNA of the CDR3: TGTGCCAGCAGTTACTCCCCCAGCGGGGGGGCCTACGAGCAGTACGTC.

This clonotype was found a few times. This chain connects TRBV7-6 to TRBJ2-5, with TRBD2 matching over 7 bases. The CDR3 spans 16 residues. CDR1 and CDR2 from the germline V gene are SGHVS and FNYEAQ. After removal of 1 base from V and 1 base from J, the junction contained 6 bases not matched to a gene. In DNA form, the CDR3 reads TGTGCCAGCAGCTTAGGGTGGGGGGGAACCCAAGAGACCCAGTACTTC. Its translation is CASSLGWGGTQETQYF.

The chain recombines TRBV7-9 with TRBJ1-3, with 9 bases aligning to TRBD1. This CDR3 is built from 14 residues. Per the germline V gene, CDR1 is SEHNR and CDR2 is FQNEAQ (reference sequence). Trimming took 5 bases from V and 10 from J; bases not matched to a gene: 9. This CDR3 is CASSPRDRAETIYF. In DNA form, the CDR3 reads TGTGCCAGCAGCCCCCGGGACAGGGCTGAAACCATATATTTT.

This clonotype has ten or more counts. The chain recombines TRBV7-8 with TRBJ1-1, with 7 nucleotides matching TRBD1. CDR1 is SGHVS and CDR2 is FQNEAQ in the germline V gene. With 1 base clipped from V and 5 bases from J, the junction kept 4 bases outside the gene matches. This CDR3 has 14 residues. The CDR3 loop is CASSLGRGLTEAFF. In nucleotides, the CDR3 is TGTGCCAGCAGCTTAGGGAGGGGGCTGACTGAAGCTTTCTTT.

The chain uses TRBV5-6 and TRBJ1-2, with a weak D call TRBD1 (5 bases). The CDR3 is 17 residues long. From germline, CDR1 is SGHDT and CDR2 YYEEEE. Between the trimmed V and J ends, which lost 0 bases and 4 bases, there was a span of 19 bases. The CDR3 protein is CASSLVAGTPRRYGYTF. CDR3 sequence (DNA): TGTGCCAGCAGCTTGGTAGCCGGGACCCCAAGACGCTATGGCTACACCTTC.

The chain has TRBV27 and TRBJ2-1, with TRBD2 as a possible D gene (6 bases). Germline V CDR1 and CDR2: MNHEY, SMNVEV (reference sequence). The CDR3 is made up of 14 amino acids. Trimming left V 2 bases short and J 6 bases short, with 11 bases between. In DNA form, the CDR3 reads TGTGCCAGCAGTTTACCGGGACTGAGCAATGAGCAGTTCTTC. It translates to CASSLPGLSNEQFF.

This clonotype was counted ten times or more. The chain combines TRBV19 with TRBJ2-1, with 7 bases aligning to TRBD1. The CDR3 sequence is 17 residues long. Germline assignment: CDR1 LNHDA and CDR2 SQIVND (reference sequence). V trimming: 2 bases; J trimming: 5 bases; junction bases outside the gene matches: 12. CDR3 residues: CASSIYPDRVLHNEQFF. The CDR3 DNA reads TGTGCCAGTAGTATATACCCCGACAGGGTACTACACAATGAGCAGTTCTTC.

This clonotype was counted between two and nine times. J is TRBJ1-5 and V is TRBV19; D might be TRBD1 (6 bases). The CDR3 runs 15 residues. CDR1 is LNHDA and CDR2 is SQIVND in the germline V gene (reference sequence). Deletions cut 5 bases from V and 7 bases from J, with 18 bases between. CDR3 nucleotide sequence: TGTGCCAGTAGTTGGTTCGGGGGCGCAGACCAGCCCCAGCATTTT. It encodes CASSWFGGADQPQHF.